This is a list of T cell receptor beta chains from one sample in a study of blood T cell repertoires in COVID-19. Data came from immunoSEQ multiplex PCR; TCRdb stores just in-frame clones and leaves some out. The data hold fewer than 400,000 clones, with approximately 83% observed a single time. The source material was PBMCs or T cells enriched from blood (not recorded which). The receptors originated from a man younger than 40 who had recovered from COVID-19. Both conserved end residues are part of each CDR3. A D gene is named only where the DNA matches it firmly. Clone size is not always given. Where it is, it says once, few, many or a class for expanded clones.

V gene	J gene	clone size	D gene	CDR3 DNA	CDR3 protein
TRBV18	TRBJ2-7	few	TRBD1	TGTGCCAGCTCTCCCACCGGGACAGGCGAGACCGAGCAGTACTTC	CASSPTGTGETEQYF
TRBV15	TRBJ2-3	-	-	TGTGCCACCAGAGCGGGTAGCACAGATACGCAGTATTTT	CATRAGSTDTQYF
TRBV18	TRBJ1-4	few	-	TGTGCCAGCTCACCAGAGACAGCAACTAATGAAAAACTGTTTTTT	CASSPETATNEKLFF
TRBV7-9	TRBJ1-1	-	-	TGTGCCAGCAGCTTACAGGAGAACACTGAAGCTTTCTTT	CASSLQENTEAFF
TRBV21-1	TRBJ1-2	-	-	TGTGCCAGCAGCATAGGACAGGATAAATATGGCTACACCTTC	CASSIGQDKYGYTF
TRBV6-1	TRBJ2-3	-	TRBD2	TGTGCCAGCAGTGAATTGGTAGCGGGGGGCCCCACAGATACGCAGTATTTT	CASSELVAGGPTDTQYF
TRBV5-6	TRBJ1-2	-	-	TGTGCCAGCAGCTATATACAGACCCCTAACTATGGCTACACCTTC	CASSYIQTPNYGYTF
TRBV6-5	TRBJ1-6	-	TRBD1	TGTGCCAGCAGCCTTCGGACAGGGATTGATTCACCCCTCCACTTT	CASSLRTGIDSPLHF
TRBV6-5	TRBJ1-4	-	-	TGTGCCAGCAGTTCTCAGGGCGGAAAACTGTTTTTT	CASSSQGGKLFF
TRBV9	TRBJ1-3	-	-	TGTGCCAGCAGCGCGTCGGAGGGGGGAAACACCATATATTTT	CASSASEGGNTIYF
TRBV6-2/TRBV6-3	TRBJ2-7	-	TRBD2	TGTGCCAGCAGTCAACTAGCGGGGGGTTACGAGCAGTACTTC	CASSQLAGGYEQYF
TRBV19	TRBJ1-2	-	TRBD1	TGTGCCAGTAGTAGATTCCGACAGGGGGCATATGGCTACACCTTC	CASSRFRQGAYGYTF
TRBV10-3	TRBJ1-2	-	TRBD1	TGTGCCATCGCCGGGACAGGAGATTATGGCTACACCTTC	CAIAGTGDYGYTF
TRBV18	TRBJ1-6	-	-	TGTGCCAGCTCAAGGGGCTCCTATAATTCACCCCTCCACTTT	CASSRGSYNSPLHF
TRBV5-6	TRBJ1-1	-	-	TGTGCCAGCAGCTTGGGTCTCGTGAACACTGAAGCTTTCTTT	CASSLGLVNTEAFF
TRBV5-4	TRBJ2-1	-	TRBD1	TGTGCCAGCAGCTTGTCGGGACGGACAGGGTACAATGAGCAGTTCTTC	CASSLSGRTGYNEQFF
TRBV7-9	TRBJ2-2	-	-	TGTGCCAGCAGCAGCCCGGGAGACCCCGGGGAGCTGTTTTTT	CASSSPGDPGELFF
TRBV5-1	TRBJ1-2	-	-	TGCGCCAGCAGCATCTACAGAGATAACTATGGCTACACCTTC	CASSIYRDNYGYTF
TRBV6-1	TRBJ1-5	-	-	TGTGCCAGCAGTGAGCGGGGGGGCGGACAGCCCCAGCATTTT	CASSERGGGQPQHF
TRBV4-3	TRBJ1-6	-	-	TGCGCCAGCAGTGTTGAATTGAGGGCCCCCCTCCACTTT	CASSVELRAPLHF
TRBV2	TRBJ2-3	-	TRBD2	TGTGCCAGCAGTGCTGGCGGCGGGGGGGCCAAAGATACGCAGTATTTT	CASSAGGGGAKDTQYF
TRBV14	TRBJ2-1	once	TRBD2	TGTGCCAGCAGCCACCAGGCGGGGGGTGGTTTTCGCAATGAGCAGTTCTTC	CASSHQAGGGFRNEQFF
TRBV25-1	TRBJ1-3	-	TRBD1	TGTGCCAGCAGCCTGGACAGGGTCCCCATATATTTT	CASSLDRVPIYF
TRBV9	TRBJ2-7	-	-	TGTGCCAGCAGCGTAGCCAGGAACTCCTACGAGCAGTACTTC	CASSVARNSYEQYF
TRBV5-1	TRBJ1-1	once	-	TGCGCCAGCAGCTTTGGTGCGGACACTGAAGCTTTCTTT	CASSFGADTEAFF
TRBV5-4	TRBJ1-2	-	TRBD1	TGTGCCAGCAGCTTAGGGGGACAGGTGTTCTATGGCTACACCTTC	CASSLGGQVFYGYTF
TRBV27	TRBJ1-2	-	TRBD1	TGTGCCAGCAGTTTACGAGGGGGCAATTATGGCTACACCTTC	CASSLRGGNYGYTF
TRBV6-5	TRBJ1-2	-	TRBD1	TGTGCCAGCAGACAGGGACAGATCTATGGCTACACCTTC	CASRQGQIYGYTF
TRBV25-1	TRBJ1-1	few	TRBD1	TGTGCCAGCAGTGTTACAGGGGCTATGAACACTGAAGCTTTCTTT	CASSVTGAMNTEAFF
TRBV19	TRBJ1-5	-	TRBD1	TGTGCCAGTAGGGTGACAGGGTATAGCAATCAGCCCCAGCATTTT	CASRVTGYSNQPQHF
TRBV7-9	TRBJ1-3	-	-	TGTGCCAGCAGCTTAGTTACAACCAGCTCTGGAAACACCATATATTTT	CASSLVTTSSGNTIYF
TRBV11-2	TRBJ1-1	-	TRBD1	TGTGCCAGCCGAAGGGACAGGTGGGGCACTGAAGCTTTCTTT	CASRRDRWGTEAFF
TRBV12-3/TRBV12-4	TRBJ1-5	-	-	TGTGCCAGCAGTTTATTCGGGAGGGCCCAGCATTTT	CASSLFGRAQHF
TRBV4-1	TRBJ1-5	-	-	TGCGCCAGCAGCCGGCAGGTCAATCAGCCCCAGCATTTT	CASSRQVNQPQHF
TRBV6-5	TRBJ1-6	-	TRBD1	TGTGCCAGCGTCAGGGGGAATTCACCCCTCCACTTT	CASVRGNSPLHF
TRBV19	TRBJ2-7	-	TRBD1	TGTGCCAGTAGCAAGGACAGGGATCTTCACGAGCAGTACTTC	CASSKDRDLHEQYF
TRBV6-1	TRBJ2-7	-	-	TGTGCCAGCAGTGAACGCGGCAGCTACTACGAGCAGTACTTC	CASSERGSYYEQYF
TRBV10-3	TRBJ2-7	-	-	TGTGCCATCAGTGAGTCCGGCGGAGGGGGCGACGAGCAGTACTTC	CAISESGGGGDEQYF
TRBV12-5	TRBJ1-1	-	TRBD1	TGTGCTAGTGGTTTGGTAACAGGGGGTGTTACTGAAGCTTTCTTT	CASGLVTGGVTEAFF
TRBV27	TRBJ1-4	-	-	TGTGCCAGCAGTTTAAGGACAGATCATGAAAAACTGTTTTTT	CASSLRTDHEKLFF
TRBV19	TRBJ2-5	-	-	TGTGCCAGTAGAATCCGGGGCCAAGAGACCCAGTACTTC	CASRIRGQETQYF
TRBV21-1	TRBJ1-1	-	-	TGTGCCAGCACTGACGGGACTTCTGAGAACACTGAAGCTTTCTTT	CASTDGTSENTEAFF
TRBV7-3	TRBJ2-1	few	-	TGTGCCAGCAGCTTATTGGGCAGCTCCTACAATGAGCAGTTCTTC	CASSLLGSSYNEQFF
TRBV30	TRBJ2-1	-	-	TGTGCCTGGAGTGTGATAGCGGCTTTCAGGGAGCAGTTCTTC	CAWSVIAAFREQFF